This T cell receptor (beta chain) was sequenced for a study of response to subunit inactivated influenza vaccine. CDR3 length equals 15 residues. Trimming removed 3 bases from V and 4 bases from J; junction bases left unmatched: 3. MiXCR, run by TCRdb on the RT-PCR reads, gives a single entry per CDR3 protein. The table includes about 500,000 distinct CDR3 sequences, approximately 15% detected once. The chain has TRBV12-3 or TRBV12-4 and TRBJ2-5; 12 nucleotides agree with TRBD2. This clonotype was obtained from a man in his fifties or sixties who received an inactivated influenza vaccine. The specimen comprised CD4+ T cells sorted from PBMCs, sampled 23 to 25 months after vaccination. Written as DNA, the CDR3 is TGTGCCAGCAGTTTTACTAGCGGGGGGCTAGAGACCCAGTACTTC. The encoded protein is CASSFTSGGLETQYF.